This T cell receptor (beta chain) emerged from a study of blood T cell repertoires in COVID-19. This clone came up a few times. Per the germline V gene, CDR1 is LGHDT and CDR2 is YNNKEL (reference sequence). This CDR3 is built from 16 residues. V was clipped by 2 bases and J by 0 bases; unmatched bases: 6. Using immunoSEQ multiplex PCR, the repertoire was profiled, and TCRdb retains in-frame clones only, with some absent. The sample includes a few hundred thousand clones, roughly 86% of them seen just once. V gene TRBV3-1 (or the pseudogene TRBV3-2) combines with J gene TRBJ1-2; 7 nucleotides match TRBD1. The sequence derives from a woman aged 55-69 years who had recovered from COVID-19. The material sequenced was PBMCs or T cells enriched from blood (not recorded which). DNA of the CDR3: TGTGCCAGCAGCCAAACCGACAGGGCCCCTAACTATGGCTACACCTTC. Amino acids: CASSQTDRAPNYGYTF.